The present T cell receptor (beta chain) was sequenced within a study of blood T cell repertoires in COVID-19. Germline V gives CDR1 SQVTM, CDR2 ANQGSEA. This CDR3 comprises 16 residues. Trimming took 6 bases from V and 1 from J; bases not matched to a gene: 5. Per the authors' pipeline: Amplification from reference gene primers served as the basis for estimated nucleated cell counts. Only in-frame clones appear in the TCRdb table, and some are missing; sequencing was by immunoSEQ multiplex PCR. Clonal size and the V and J genes are those of that table, whereas D and trimming came from the DNA. The sample gives over 90,000 clones, over 70% of which show up once; approximately 25% is in the top ten.

The chain recombines TRBV29-1 with TRBJ2-3; 15 bases are shared with TRBD2. Material: peripheral blood. The TCR was taken from a man at least 80 years old with active or convalescent COVID-19. The CDR3 DNA reads as TGCAGCGTAATCAGGACTAGCGGGGGGGGCACAGATACGCAGTATTTT. This sequence encodes CSVIRTSGGGTDTQYF.